The source of this TCR beta chain is a study of blood T cell repertoires in COVID-19. Study as a whole: Sites across the United States, Italy and Spain contributed samples from acute and convalescent COVID-19.

The length of the CDR3 is 16 residues. Per germline, CDR1 MNHEY and CDR2 SVGAGI. The V and J ends lost 0 bases and 0 bases, in that order; junction bases with no gene match: 5. This clone was seen more than once but under ten times. The table came from immunoSEQ multiplex PCR; TCRdb's copy has only in-frame clones and leaves some out. The profile shows 120,000 to 150,000 clones, about 91% of them singletons. The TCR was taken from a woman aged 50 to 65 with acute or convalescent COVID-19. The sequenced sample consisted of peripheral blood. V and J are TRBV6-5 and TRBJ2-7, with 7 bases that match TRBD1. For the CDR3, the DNA is TGTGCCAGCAGTTACTCGAGGGGGCAGCTCTCCTACGAGCAGTACTTC. It yields the protein CASSYSRGQLSYEQYF.